Included here is one T cell receptor beta chain sequence, with context. Its antigen is not identified. Unsorted whole blood supplied the RNA, and germline DNA was extracted too. The data derive from a study of tumor-infiltrating lymphocytes in primary liver carcinoma. Findings and caveats of the study: Blood trailed tumors significantly in top-250-clone fraction (p = 0.039).

Germline loops: CDR1 DFQATT, CDR2 SNEGSKA (reference sequence). The CDR3 runs 14 residues. V was shortened by 6 bases and J by 3 bases, with 18 bases between the two germline ends. The authors made TCR beta cDNA from 500 ng total RNA with a constant-region primer. Each TCR beta library was derived from three nested multiplex PCR rounds that employed slightly modified ARM-PCR. A C-beta reverse primer was combined with TRBV1-TRBV30 forward primers in the first two PCR rounds, and each round had 10 cycles. From the multiplex PCR reads, TCRdb called clonotypes with MiXCR, one entry per CDR3 protein. The table shows roughly 330,000 distinct CDR3 sequences, with 65% occurring only once.

This TCR was recovered from a man between 40 and 49 years old with primary liver carcinoma and hepatitis B virus infection. The sequencing sample was made of peripheral blood. This chain links TRBV20-1 with TRBJ2-7; D perhaps matches TRBD2 (6 bases). The CDR3 sequence: CSARRREANYEQYF. As DNA, the CDR3 is TGCAGTGCCCGGAGGAGGGAGGCGAACTACGAGCAGTACTTC.